Listed here is a single T cell receptor (beta chain). With 0 bases clipped from V and 5 bases from J, the junction kept 6 bases outside the gene matches. Per the germline V gene, CDR1 is SGDLS and CDR2 is YYNGEE. The CDR3 spans 16 residues. The data were obtained in a study of control samples from healthy donors and cancer patients. Profiling relied on immunoSEQ multiplex PCR, and the TCRdb table lists in-frame clones only, not all of them. This table has 150,000 to 200,000 clones, roughly 88% appearing once. The V call is TRBV9, the J call TRBJ2-2, with TRBD2 matching over 8 bases. Material: blood. The clonotype originates from a man between 18 and 29 years old in good health. The CDR3 nucleotides read TGTGCCAGCAGCGTAGGGAGCGGGAGCTATACCGGGGAGCTGTTTTTT. It translates to CASSVGSGSYTGELFF.